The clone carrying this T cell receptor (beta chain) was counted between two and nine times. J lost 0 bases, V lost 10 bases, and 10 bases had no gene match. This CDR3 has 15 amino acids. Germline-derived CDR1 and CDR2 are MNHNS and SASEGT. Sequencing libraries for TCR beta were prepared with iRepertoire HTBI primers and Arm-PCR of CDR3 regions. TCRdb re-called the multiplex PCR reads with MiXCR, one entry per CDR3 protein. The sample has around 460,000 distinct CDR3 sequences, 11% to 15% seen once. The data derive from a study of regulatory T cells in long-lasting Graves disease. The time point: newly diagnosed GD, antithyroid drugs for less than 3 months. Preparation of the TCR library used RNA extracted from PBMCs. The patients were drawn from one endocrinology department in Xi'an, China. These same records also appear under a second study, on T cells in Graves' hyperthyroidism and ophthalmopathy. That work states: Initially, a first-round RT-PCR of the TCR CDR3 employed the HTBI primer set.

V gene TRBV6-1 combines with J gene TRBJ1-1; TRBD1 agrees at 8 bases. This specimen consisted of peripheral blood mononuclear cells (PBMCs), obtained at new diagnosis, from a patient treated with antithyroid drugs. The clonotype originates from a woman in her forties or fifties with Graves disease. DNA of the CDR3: TGTGCCACCCGCCGGGACAGGAGCATGAACACTGAAGCTTTCTTT. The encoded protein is CATRRDRSMNTEAFF.